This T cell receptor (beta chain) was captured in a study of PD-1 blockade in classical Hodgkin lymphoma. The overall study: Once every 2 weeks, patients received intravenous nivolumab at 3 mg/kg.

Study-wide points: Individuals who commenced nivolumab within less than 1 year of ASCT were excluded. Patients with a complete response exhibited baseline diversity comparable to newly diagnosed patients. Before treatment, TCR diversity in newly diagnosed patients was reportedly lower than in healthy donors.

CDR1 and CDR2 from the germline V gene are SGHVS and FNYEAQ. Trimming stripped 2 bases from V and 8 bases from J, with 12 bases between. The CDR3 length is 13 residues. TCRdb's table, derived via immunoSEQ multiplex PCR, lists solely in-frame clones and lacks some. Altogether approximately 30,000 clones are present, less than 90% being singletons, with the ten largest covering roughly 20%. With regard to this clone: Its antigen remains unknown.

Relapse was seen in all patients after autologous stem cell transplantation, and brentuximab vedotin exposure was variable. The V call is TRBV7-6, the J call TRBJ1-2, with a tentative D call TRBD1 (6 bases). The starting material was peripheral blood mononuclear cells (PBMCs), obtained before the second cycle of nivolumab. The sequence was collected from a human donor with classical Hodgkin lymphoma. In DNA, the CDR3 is TGTGCCAGCAGCTTATACAGGGAGGAGGGCTACACCTTC. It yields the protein CASSLYREEGYTF.